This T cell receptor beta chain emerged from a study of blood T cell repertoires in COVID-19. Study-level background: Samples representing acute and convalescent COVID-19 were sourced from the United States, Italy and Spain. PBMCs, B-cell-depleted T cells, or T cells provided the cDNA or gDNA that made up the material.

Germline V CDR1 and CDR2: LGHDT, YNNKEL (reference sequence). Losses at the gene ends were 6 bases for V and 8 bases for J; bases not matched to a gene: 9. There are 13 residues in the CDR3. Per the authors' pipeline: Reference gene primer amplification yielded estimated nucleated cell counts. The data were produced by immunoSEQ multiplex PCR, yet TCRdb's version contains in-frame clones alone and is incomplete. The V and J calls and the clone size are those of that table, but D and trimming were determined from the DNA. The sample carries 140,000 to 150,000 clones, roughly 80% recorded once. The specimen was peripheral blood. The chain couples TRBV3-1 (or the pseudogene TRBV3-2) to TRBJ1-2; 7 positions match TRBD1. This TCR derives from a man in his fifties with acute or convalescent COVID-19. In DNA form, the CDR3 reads TGTGCCAGCAGAGTAACAGGGGCAAAGGGCTACACCTTC. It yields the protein CASRVTGAKGYTF.